These 26 T cell receptor beta chains share one sample of origin, sequenced in a study of radiation and T cells in renal cell carcinoma. Sequencing was performed with immunoSEQ multiplex PCR; in TCRdb, only in-frame clones are kept and a portion is missing. There are around 13,000 clones in the sample; 30% to 40% occur only once, and 15% to 17% lies in the top ten. As for treatment: 15 Gy SBRT to primary tumor, nephrectomy 4 weeks later. The material sequenced was tumor tissue, taken from a patient whose treatment included radiotherapy and nephrectomy. Receptor source: a man in his sixties with renal cell carcinoma.

CDR3 DNA: TGTGCCAGCAGCTGGGGACCTGAAGCTTTCTTT. The encoded protein is CASSWGPEAFF. The J gene is TRBJ1-1, the V gene TRBV5-4; D perhaps matches TRBD1 (5 bases). With 3 bases removed from V and 6 bases from J, the gap between germline ends came to 6 bases. CDR3 size: 11 residues. The germline V gene encodes CDR1 SGHNT and CDR2 YYREEE (reference sequence).

The rearrangement joins TRBV29-1 to TRBJ2-5; D may be TRBD2 (7 bases). CDR1 and CDR2 (germline): SQVTM, ANQGSEA. The ends were cut back, 2 bases at V and 7 bases at J, with 8 bases in the middle. The CDR3 loop spans 11 amino acids. The CDR3 DNA follows: TGCAGCGTTGAAAGGGGGGGGACCCAGTACTTC. It codes for CSVERGGTQYF.

This clone has at least ten counts. The chain couples TRBV27 to TRBJ2-3; 15 bases fit TRBD2. Per germline, CDR1 MNHEY and CDR2 SMNVEV (reference sequence). The CDR3 runs 16 residues. The V segment lost 5 bases and the J segment 7 bases; nucleotides outside the gene matches: 7. The CDR3 loop reads CASSPSGTSGRYTQYF. CDR3 DNA sequence: TGTGCCAGCAGTCCTTCCGGGACTAGCGGGAGGTATACGCAGTATTTT.

Comments on this clone: This specimen includes other DNA sequences encoding the same CDR3. The rearrangement joins TRBV25-1 to TRBJ1-1, with TRBD1 as a possible D gene (6 bases). The CDR3 has 13 residues. V lost 4 bases to trimming and J lost 4 bases, with 10 bases between them. Germline V lookup: CDR1 MGHDK, CDR2 SYGVNS. The CDR3 loop is CASSAQGGTEAFF. The CDR3 coding sequence is TGTGCCAGCAGTGCTCAAGGGGGCACTGAAGCTTTCTTT.

This clone has a handful of counts. The chain employs TRBV30 and TRBJ1-2, with D unclear. V dropped 3 bases and J dropped 0 bases, with 20 bases sitting between them. The CDR3 runs to 17 residues. Germline CDR1 GTSNPN, CDR2 SVGIG (reference sequence). CDR3 bases: TGTGCCTGGAGGTTGGATCGTGCTTCCGGAACTAACTATGGCTACACCTTC. It translates to CAWRLDRASGTNYGYTF.

The chain combines TRBV14 with TRBJ2-5; no clear D. V lost 3 bases to trimming and J lost 5 bases, with 4 bases between them. The CDR3 is 11 residues long. From germline, CDR1 is SGHDN and CDR2 FVKESK. In nucleotides, the CDR3 is TGTGCCAGCAGCCAGTCGGAGACCCAGTACTTC. Translated, it gives CASSQSETQYF.

The chain links TRBV5-4 to TRBJ2-3, with 8 positions matching TRBD2. Germline V gene lookup returns CDR1 SGHNT and CDR2 YYREEE (reference sequence). V lost 0 bases to trimming and J lost 6 bases; unmatched junction nucleotides: 6. There are 15 residues in the CDR3. The CDR3 region is CASSLETASGDTQYF. The CDR3 DNA reads as TGTGCCAGCAGCTTGGAGACGGCTAGCGGGGATACGCAGTATTTT.

This clone was counted only a few times. V gene TRBV5-1 combines with J gene TRBJ1-2; D remains ambiguous. Germline V gene lookup returns CDR1 SGHRS and CDR2 YFSETQ. This CDR3 is 13 amino acids long. Deletions cut 1 base from V and 5 bases from J, with 9 bases between. CDR3 region: CASSLSTDYGYTF. The DNA of the CDR3 is TGCGCCAGCAGCTTGTCGACGGATTATGGCTACACCTTC. Combining the CDR3 with reference TRBV5-1 and TRBJ1-2 gives the whole variable domain KAGVTQTPRYLIKTRGQQVTLSCSPISGHRSVSWYQQTPGQGLQFLFEYFSETQRNKGNFPGRFSGRQFSNSRSEMNVSTLELGDSALYLCASSLSTDYGYTFGSGTRLTVV.

The gene calls are TRBV4-1 and TRBJ2-5, with D tentatively TRBD1 (6 bases). This CDR3 is built from 16 residues. V lost 4 bases and J lost 1, with 16 bases in between. Germline V gives CDR1 MGHRA, CDR2 YSYEKL. CDR3 DNA: TGCGCCAGCAGCCCGTCGCTGTCACAGGGCCAAGAGACCCAGTACTTC. Translation gives CASSPSLSQGQETQYF.

This clone is medium-sized by share. The chain has TRBV19 and TRBJ2-5, with 11 bases fitting TRBD1. CDR3 length: 14 amino acids. The J segment lost 9 bases and the V segment lost 6 bases, leaving 9 bases of the junction unmatched. CDR1 is LNHDA, CDR2 SQIVND, per germline (reference sequence). CDR3: CASSPGQGAWAQYF. The CDR3 DNA reads TGTGCCAGTAGCCCAGGACAGGGGGCGTGGGCCCAGTACTTC.

V is TRBV30 and J is TRBJ2-5; D possibly corresponds to TRBD1 (5 bases). Looked up from germline, CDR1 is GTSNPN and CDR2 is SVGIG (reference sequence). The CDR3 extends over 13 amino acids. The ends were cut back, 0 bases at V and 5 bases at J, with 10 bases in the middle. The CDR3 DNA reads TGTGCCTGGAGTGTACAGGTCGGGGAGACCCAGTACTTC. It encodes CAWSVQVGETQYF.

This clone was seen once. The chain uses TRBV5-1 and TRBJ2-3; no reliable D call. Germline values: CDR1 SGHRS, CDR2 YFSETQ. CDR3 length equals 12 residues. V gave up 7 bases and J gave up 4 bases, with 10 bases separating them. The CDR3: CASVADSDTQYF. For the CDR3, the DNA is TGCGCCAGCGTGGCAGATTCAGATACGCAGTATTTT.

The V gene is TRBV7-8, the J gene TRBJ1-5; the match to TRBD1 covers 7 bases. V was pared by 2 bases and J by 1 base, with 8 bases of the junction left unmatched. This CDR3 has 17 residues. The V gene's germline CDR1 is SGHVS and CDR2 FQNEAQ. The CDR3: CASSLFQQGGSNQPQHF. CDR3 DNA sequence: TGTGCCAGCAGCTTATTCCAGCAGGGGGGAAGCAATCAGCCCCAGCATTTT.

V and J are TRBV9 and TRBJ2-7, with D perhaps matching TRBD2 (6 bases). Germline lookup yields CDR1 SGDLS and CDR2 YYNGEE. Trimming pared 5 bases from V and 3 bases from J, leaving 9 bases between. This CDR3 contains 12 residues. CDR3 DNA sequence: TGTGCCAGCAGTGACGGGGGCTACGAGCAGTACTTC. This codes for CASSDGGYEQYF. The full variable domain, rest sourced from reference TRBV9 and TRBJ2-7, is DSGVTQTPKHLITATGQRVTLRCSPRSGDLSVYWYQQSLDQGLQFLIQYYNGEERAKGNILERFSAQQFPDLHSELNLSSLELGDSALYFCASSDGGYEQYFGPGTRLTVT.

The chain employs TRBV27 and TRBJ2-7, with 7 bases fitting TRBD2. Germline V gene data show CDR1 as MNHEY and CDR2 as SMNVEV (reference sequence). After removal of 8 bases from V and 6 bases from J, the junction contained 7 bases not matched to a gene. CDR3 length: 12 residues. CDR3 sequence (DNA): TGTGCCAGCGGCCCGGCTAGCGGCGAGCAGTACGTC. It translates to CASGPASGEQYV.

The chain employs TRBV4-3 and TRBJ1-4, with D possibly TRBD1 on 6 matching bases. CDR1 is LGHNA, CDR2 YSLEER, per germline. CDR3 length: 15 residues. V shed 1 base and J shed 5 bases, with 11 bases lying between them. CDR3 amino acids: CASSQGDNANEKLFF. CDR3 nucleotide sequence: TGCGCCAGCAGCCAAGGGGACAACGCCAATGAAAAACTGTTTTTT.

The gene calls are TRBV7-6 and TRBJ2-3; TRBD2 aligns across 10 bases. CDR3 length equals 16 residues. Germline trimming cut 1 base from V and 2 bases from J; bases unmatched to any gene: 3. Germline V gene sequence: CDR1 SGHVS, CDR2 FNYEAQ. The CDR3 DNA follows: TGTGCCAGCAGCTTAGTCACTAGCGGGAACACAGATACGCAGTATTTT. Translated: CASSLVTSGNTDTQYF.

The chain combines TRBV4-1 with TRBJ2-3, with no clear D. The V end was cut by 3 bases, the J end by 3 bases, with 19 bases between. Germline V gives CDR1 MGHRA, CDR2 YSYEKL. This CDR3 spans 17 amino acids. The CDR3 loop reads CASSHPTTVIGTDTQYF. CDR3 nucleotides: TGCGCCAGCAGCCACCCTACCACAGTGATAGGGACAGATACGCAGTATTTT.

The rearrangement links TRBV19 to TRBJ2-7; no clear D gene. Trimming cost V 6 bases and J 4 bases, with 7 bases left between them. The germline CDR1 and CDR2 sequences are LNHDA and SQIVND (reference sequence). The CDR3 contains 11 residues. The CDR3 region has the DNA TGTGCCAGTAGGGGCGGATACGAGCAGTACGTC. Translation gives CASRGGYEQYV.

V and J are TRBV13 and TRBJ2-3; tentative D call: TRBD2 (5 bases). Germline CDR1 reads PRHDT; CDR2 reads FYEKMQ (reference sequence). This CDR3 has 14 amino acids. V was cut by 5 bases and J by 4 bases, with 13 bases left in between. The CDR3 DNA reads as TGTGCCAGCAGCCCCGGACTGGAGGCAGATACGCAGTATTTT. This encodes CASSPGLEADTQYF.

This clone was detected a few times. The J gene is TRBJ1-6, the V gene TRBV6-5; 7 bases match TRBD1. Germline V gives CDR1 MNHEY, CDR2 SVGAGI. The CDR3 loop spans 15 amino acids. Trimming at V came to 2 bases and at J to 9 bases, leaving 7 bases not matched to a gene. The CDR3 coding sequence is TGTGCCAGCAGTTACACCGCAGGGGGATTTTCACCCCTCCACTTT. This gives the protein CASSYTAGGFSPLHF.

The chain links TRBV7-2 to TRBJ2-7; perhaps TRBD1 as D (5 bases). The CDR3 has 15 amino acids. Germline values: CDR1 SGHTA, CDR2 FQGNSA. V lost 6 bases to trimming and J lost 4 bases, with 19 bases between them. In DNA, the CDR3 is TGTGCCAGCAGATCAGCAGGGCAAACGGGTTACGAGCAGTACTTC. Its translation: CASRSAGQTGYEQYF.

This clone occurred a few times. The genes are TRBV6-6 and TRBJ2-7; no clear D. V dropped 0 bases and J dropped 3 bases, with 6 bases sitting between them. The germline gives CDR1 MNHNY, CDR2 SVGAGI (reference sequence). The CDR3 totals 13 residues. CDR3 nucleotide sequence: TGTGCCAGCAGTTACTCCCTGAACTACGAGCAGTACGTC. It encodes CASSYSLNYEQYV.

The rearrangement uses TRBV27 and TRBJ2-6; D not certain. V lost 3 bases and J lost 4, with 16 bases in between. CDR3 size: 17 residues. Germline CDR1 and CDR2: MNHEY and SMNVEV (reference sequence). Written as DNA, the CDR3 is TGTGCCAGCAGTTTTCTCCCCCCAGGAAGAGGGGCCAACGTCCTGACTTTC. It translates to CASSFLPPGRGANVLTF. Variable domain in full (rest from reference TRBV27 and TRBJ2-6): EAQVTQNPRYLITVTGKKLTVTCSQNMNHEYMSWYRQDPGLGLRQIYYSMNVEVTDKGDVPEGYKVSRKEKRNFPLILESPSPNQTSLYFCASSFLPPGRGANVLTFGAGSRLTVL.

The chain recombines TRBV7-2 with TRBJ1-5; no clear D. The CDR3 extends over 13 amino acids. The V and J ends lost 1 base and 5 bases respectively, with 6 bases between them. The V gene's germline CDR1 is SGHTA and CDR2 FQGNSA. The CDR3 sequence is CASSLDGYQPQHF. DNA for the CDR3: TGTGCCAGCAGCTTAGACGGTTATCAGCCCCAGCATTTT.

This clone turned up a few times. This chain uses TRBV29-1 with TRBJ2-3; 13 bases are shared with TRBD2. J lost 1 base, V lost 6 bases, and 10 bases had no gene match. The V gene's germline CDR1 is SQVTM and CDR2 ANQGSEA. The CDR3 is 17 residues long. The CDR3 region is CSVAGLAGVEGTDTQYF. The CDR3 DNA follows: TGCAGCGTCGCAGGACTAGCGGGAGTTGAAGGCACAGATACGCAGTATTTT.